This paragraph reports one TCR beta chain. Original data processing: Estimates of nucleated cell counts were drawn from the amplification of reference gene primers. Repertoires were generated with immunoSEQ multiplex PCR, while TCRdb's copy carries only in-frame clones and drops some. The D gene and trimming were derived from the DNA, and the V and J assignments and clone size from that table. The data contain approximately 82,000 clones, around four fifths of them seen just once; the ten biggest clones take up about 11%. Losses at the gene ends were 3 bases for V and 0 bases for J; bases not matched to a gene: 5. The CDR3 length is 15 residues. CDR1 is DFQATT, CDR2 SNEGSKA, per germline (reference sequence). This record belongs to a study of blood T cell repertoires in COVID-19. Study-level background: The United States, Italy and Spain provided the acute and convalescent COVID-19 samples. In each case, the material was cDNA or gDNA derived from T cells, B-cell-depleted T cells, or PBMCs.

The sequenced sample was peripheral blood. This clonotype was obtained from a woman between 65 and 79 years old with active or convalescent COVID-19. The gene calls are TRBV20-1 and TRBJ1-5; 7 bases map to TRBD1. Here the CDR3 DNA reads TGCAGTGCTAGTGGGACAGTTTATAGCAATCAGCCCCAGCATTTT. Protein: CSASGTVYSNQPQHF.